What follows describes a single T cell receptor beta chain. The clone's antigen remains unknown. Base qualities are not recorded, but no much larger clone differs from it by a single base. This sample was taken from a study of blood T cell repertoires in COVID-19 (dated by TCRdb to between 2020 and 2021). Notes on the research overall: Collaborator samples came from the United States, Italy and Spain and covered acute and convalescent phases of COVID-19. The material from the prospective study consisted of cDNA or gDNA derived from T cells, B-cell-depleted T cells, or PBMCs. A freely available public database, intended as a resource for researchers studying the immune response to SARS-CoV-2, is where the repertoires were released. The samples were drawn from two sources: the first 160 participants of the ongoing ImmuneRACE study, and 1,000 to 1,500 subjects contributed by 6 global collaborators. Where available, HLA class I and class II types were taken from metadata supplied by the sample provider and were not determined by assay-based typing. Nearly every sample came with metadata listing a de-identified subject ID, COVID-19 status, age in years and sex. Deeply sampled blood TCRbeta repertoires from subjects exposed to, actively infected with, or recovered from COVID-19 were included in the dataset.

TCRbeta CDR3 regions were amplified from genomic DNA using the immunoSEQ Assay, a bias-controlled multiplex PCR. The source study handled its data this way. The number of nucleated cells in each sample was estimated from the amplification of reference gene primers within the assay. To quantify the absolute abundance of each unique TCRbeta CDR3 rearrangement, sequence reads were collapsed and filtered. For each sample, productive Simpson clonality was calculated as the square root of Simpson's diversity index across productive rearrangements. TCRdb obtained this table from immuneACCESS and retained in-frame rearrangements with V and J assigned. These tables miss some clones; where compared with another copy, unresolved V genes account for less than half of the shortfall, and the remainder is unexplained. The V and J calls and clone size were taken over from that table, and D and trimming were inferred from the DNA. The sample profile shows about 150,000 clones; roughly 82% of them were found once. About 16% of the sample lies in the top ten.

What the research found in general, with its limitations: The amount of clinical and demographic metadata varied by source and participant and was provided uncurated.

Per the germline V gene, SGHDN is the CDR1 and FVKESK is the CDR2. V lost 5 bases and J lost 3 bases, and the count of bases not matched to a germline gene is 18. From its cysteine to its phenylalanine, the CDR3 spans 18 amino acids. Only the CDR3 DNA stays, 54 bases, in frame from base 1. Whole blood was collected in K2EDTA tubes by collaborating institutions according to the institutions' own protocols. For TCRbeta analysis, collaborators shipped samples as frozen whole blood, isolated PBMCs, or DNA extracted from either of those sample types. The chain is assembled from TRBV14 and TRBJ2-5; 7 central nucleotides agree with TRBD1. Sequencing input: peripheral blood. The sequence derives from a human donor with acute or convalescent COVID-19. The donor label of this sample is uncertain. The CDR3 region: CASSSDRVRYKAEETQYF. The DNA reads as follows: TGTGCCAGCAGCTCCGACAGGGTAAGGTACAAAGCGGAAGAGACCCAGTACTTC.